The sequence of this TCR beta chain was determined in a study of cytomegalovirus exposure and HLA in healthy donors. Study-level findings and limits: The tendency of first-cohort TCR clusters to co-occur in the 120 or so validation repertoires was identified by a subsequent analysis. In vitro assays verified that three CMV-associated chains recognized CMV antigens specifically. According to reports, the classifier identified cytomegalovirus status with high specificity and sensitivity.

With respect to this clone: Antigen unknown.

Data came from immunoSEQ multiplex PCR; TCRdb stores just in-frame clones and leaves some out. The sample yields about 300,000 clones, roughly 90% seen once. The germline gives CDR1 PRHDT, CDR2 FYEKMQ (reference sequence). The CDR3 runs 17 residues. V lost 5 bases and J lost 0, with 19 bases in between. The V gene is TRBV13, the J gene TRBJ1-1, with D perhaps matching TRBD1 (6 bases). Sequencing was done on a sample of PBMCs. This clonotype originated in a woman aged 18-29 years in good health and CMV-seronegative. For the CDR3, the DNA is TGTGCCAGCAGCCTGTCGAGGGGGGGAACCATGAACACTGAAGCTTTCTTT. The encoded protein is CASSLSRGGTMNTEAFF.